This T cell receptor beta chain was found in a study of blood T cell repertoires in COVID-19. As for the study in general: Some COVID-19 samples were acute and others convalescent; all came from the United States, Italy and Spain. T cells, B-cell-depleted T cells, or PBMCs provided the cDNA or gDNA that served as material.

From germline, CDR1 is MNHEY and CDR2 SVGAGI. The CDR3 contains 14 residues. Unmatched junction bases numbered 5, after V lost 6 bases and J lost 2 bases. Methods used by the authors: Amplification with reference gene primers provided the estimates of nucleated cell counts. The method was immunoSEQ multiplex PCR; TCRdb's version includes in-frame clones alone and lacks a portion of them. Clone size and V and J calls were adopted from that table, with D and trimming inferred from the DNA. The sample carries around 260,000 clones, roughly 87% recorded once. This sequence originates from a human donor in a cohort sampled during active COVID-19. Sequences were obtained from peripheral blood. The chain uses TRBV6-5 and TRBJ2-5; 8 nucleotides align to TRBD2. This CDR3 reads CASRHLAGQETQYF. Written as DNA, the CDR3 is TGTGCCAGCAGACACCTAGCGGGTCAAGAGACCCAGTACTTC.